The clone carrying this T cell receptor beta chain was counted only a few times. TCRdb used MiXCR to reprocess the 5' RACE reads, holding one entry per CDR3 protein. The table shows about 220,000 distinct CDR3 sequences, with 10% to 13% occurring only once. The data stem from a study of CD8 T cells in ankylosing spondylitis. Germline-derived CDR1 and CDR2 are SGHTA and FQGNSA. This CDR3 comprises 16 residues. V lost 4 bases, J lost 1 base, and 4 bases stayed unmatched. Sequenced sample: blood, either unsorted or a sorted T cell fraction (not recorded which). The sequence derives from a male donor with ankylosing spondylitis or in good health (not recorded which). The chain recombines TRBV7-2 with TRBJ2-5; 12 positions agree with TRBD2. This CDR3 is CASSSGLAGIQETQYF. CDR3 coding DNA: TGTGCCAGCAGCTCCGGACTAGCGGGGATCCAAGAGACCCAGTACTTC.